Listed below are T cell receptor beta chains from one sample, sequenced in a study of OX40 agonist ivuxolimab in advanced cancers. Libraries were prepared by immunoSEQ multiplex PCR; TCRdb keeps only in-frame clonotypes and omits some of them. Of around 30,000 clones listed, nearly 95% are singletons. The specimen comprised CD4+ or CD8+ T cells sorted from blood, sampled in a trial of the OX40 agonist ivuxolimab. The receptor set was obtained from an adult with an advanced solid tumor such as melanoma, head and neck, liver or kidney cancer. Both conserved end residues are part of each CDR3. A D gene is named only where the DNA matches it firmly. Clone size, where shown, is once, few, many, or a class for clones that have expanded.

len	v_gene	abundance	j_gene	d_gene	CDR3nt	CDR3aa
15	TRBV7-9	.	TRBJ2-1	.	TGTGCCAGCAGCTTAGGTGGTGGGGGACACAATGAGCAGTTCTTC	CASSLGGGGHNEQFF
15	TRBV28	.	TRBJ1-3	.	TGTGCCAGCAGCTCAGCGGAAGATACCGGAAACACCATATATTTT	CASSSAEDTGNTIYF
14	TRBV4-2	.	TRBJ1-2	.	TGTGCCAGCAGCCTCTACGGTCAGGGGTCTGGCTACACCTTC	CASSLYGQGSGYTF
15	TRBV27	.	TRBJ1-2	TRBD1	TGTGCCAGCAGCCGCCTCGGACAGGGGGCATCTGGCTACACCTTC	CASSRLGQGASGYTF
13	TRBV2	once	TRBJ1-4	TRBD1	TGTGCCAGCAGTAACAGGGGTAGTGAAAAACTGTTTTTT	CASSNRGSEKLFF
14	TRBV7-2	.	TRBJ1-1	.	TGTGCCAGCAGTCTCTCGGGCCCGAACACTGAAGCTTTCTTT	CASSLSGPNTEAFF
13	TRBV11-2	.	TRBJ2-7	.	TGTGCCAGCAGTCAGACTAGGACGTGGGAGCAGTACTTC	CASSQTRTWEQYF
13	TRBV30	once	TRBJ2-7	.	TGTGCCTGGAGTAATCTGCGGGGCTACGAGCAGTACTTC	CAWSNLRGYEQYF
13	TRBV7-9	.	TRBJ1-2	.	TGTGCCAGCAGCTTAGAACAGAACTATGGCTACACCTTC	CASSLEQNYGYTF
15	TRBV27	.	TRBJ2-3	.	TGTGCCAGCAGTTCCCAGCGATATGGTACAGATACGCAGTATTTT	CASSSQRYGTDTQYF
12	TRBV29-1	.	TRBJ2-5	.	TGCAGCGTTGAAAAAATACAAGAGACCCAGTACTTC	CSVEKIQETQYF
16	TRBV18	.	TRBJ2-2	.	TGTGCCAGCTCACCATACGAGGGCGCAAACACCGGGGAGCTGTTTTTT	CASSPYEGANTGELFF
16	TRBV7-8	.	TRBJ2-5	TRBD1	TGTGCCAGCAGCTTTCAAGCCGGGACAGCAGCGGAGACCCAGTACTTC	CASSFQAGTAAETQYF
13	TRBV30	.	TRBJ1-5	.	TGTGCCTGGAGCCCCAACGCTAAGGAGCCCCAGCATTTT	CAWSPNAKEPQHF
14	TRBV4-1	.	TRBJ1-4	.	TGCGCCAGCAGCCAAGTGGGGGGCCCGGGGAAACTGTTTTTT	CASSQVGGPGKLFF
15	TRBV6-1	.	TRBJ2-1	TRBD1	TGTGCCAGCAGCCTCAACCGGGACAGGGCCTATGAGCAGTTCTTC	CASSLNRDRAYEQFF